The next 21 T cell receptor beta chains were all read from a single sample in a study of T cells in Graves' hyperthyroidism and ophthalmopathy. Amplification of TCR beta CDR3 regions used RNA as the template. With the HTBI primer set, the TCR CDR3 went through a first round of RT-PCR. Each CDR3 protein gets one entry after TCRdb re-called the multiplex PCR reads with MiXCR. Of approximately 380,000 distinct CDR3 sequences in the sample, less than 20% are singletons; the top ten hold 40% to 45%. The sequencing input was blood. These receptors all come from a man between 18 and 35 years old with Graves' ophthalmopathy.

This chain uses TRBV7-9 with TRBJ2-7; 7 bases align to TRBD2. The length of the CDR3 is 14 residues. V shed 1 base, J shed 6 bases, and the junction held 6 bases outside the gene matches. Germline lookup yields CDR1 SEHNR and CDR2 FQNEAQ (reference sequence). The CDR3, as DNA: TGTGCCAGCAGCTTAGAAGGGCGGGAGTCCGAGCAGTACTTC. Translating it yields CASSLEGRESEQYF.

Here the CDR3 reads CASRRDSSSYNEQFF. Written as DNA, the CDR3 is TGTGCCAGCAGACGGGACAGTAGCTCCTACAATGAGCAGTTCTTC. The chain combines TRBV12-3 or TRBV12-4 with TRBJ2-1; TRBD1 aligns across 7 bases. The length of the CDR3 is 15 residues. V trimming: 6 bases; J trimming: 0 bases; junction bases outside the gene matches: 5.

This clonotype was observed many times. The chain links TRBV7-9 to TRBJ2-3, with a weak D call TRBD1 (5 bases). This CDR3 is built from 13 residues. The V end lost 4 bases, the J end lost 5 bases, and 10 bases lay between the germline ends. Germline CDR1 and CDR2: SEHNR and FQNEAQ (reference sequence). The CDR3 nucleotides are TGTGCCAGCAGCTCGTGGGGCCAAGATACGCAGTATTTT. It codes for CASSSWGQDTQYF.

In this sample, this clonotype turned up a few times. This CDR3 is CASSMRGTTGELFF. CDR3 DNA sequence: TGTGCCAGTAGTATGAGGGGTACAACCGGGGAGCTGTTTTTT. The chain combines TRBV19 with TRBJ2-2, with D possibly being TRBD1 or TRBD2 (5 bases each). Trimming pared 3 bases from V and 5 bases from J, leaving 10 bases between. There are 14 residues in the CDR3. CDR1 and CDR2 (germline): LNHDA, SQIVND (reference sequence).

The chain is built from TRBV2 and TRBJ1-1; 10 bases are shared with TRBD1. Per germline, CDR1 SNHLY and CDR2 FYNNEI. The CDR3 has 13 amino acids. Trimming cost V 10 bases and J 5 bases; bases outside gene matches: 7. Written as DNA, the CDR3 is TGTGCCACAAACGGACAGGGGGTAACTGAAGCTTTCTTT. Encoded protein: CATNGQGVTEAFF. Complete variable domain (other parts from reference TRBV2 and TRBJ1-1): EPEVTQTPSHQVTQMGQEVILRCVPISNHLYFYWYRQILGQKVEFLVSFYNNEISEKSEIFDDQFSVERPDGSNFTLKIRSTKLEDSAMYFCATNGQGVTEAFFGQGTRLTVV.

The gene calls are TRBV15 and TRBJ2-2, with D hard to call. The CDR3 is 13 amino acids. V was trimmed by 1 base and J by 5 bases, leaving 5 bases between them. Looked up from germline, CDR1 is LNHNV and CDR2 is YYDKDF (reference sequence). CDR3 nucleotides: TGTGCCACCAGCAGAGCCGGAACCGGGGAGCTGTTTTTT. As protein: CATSRAGTGELFF.

In its sample, this clonotype was seen many times. This chain joins TRBV29-1 and TRBJ2-3; 8 bases line up with TRBD2. The CDR3 length is 15 residues. Germline V gene sequence: CDR1 SQVTM, CDR2 ANQGSEA. Germline trimming cut 6 bases from V and 0 bases from J; bases unmatched to any gene: 8. The CDR3 DNA reads as TGCAGCGTAAGCCAAGCGGGAGCGAGCACAGATACGCAGTATTTT. Translating it yields CSVSQAGASTDTQYF.

This clonotype was seen only a few times. The V and J genes are TRBV28 and TRBJ2-7; D remains unclear. The CDR3 has 12 residues. V was cut by 5 bases and J by 6 bases, with 11 bases left in between. Germline V CDR1 and CDR2: MDHEN, SYDVKM. The CDR3 loop is CASSLLRSEQYF. The CDR3 DNA reads as TGTGCCAGCAGTCTCCTTAGGAGCGAGCAGTACTTC.

The V gene is TRBV27, the J gene TRBJ2-5, with D perhaps given as TRBD1 or TRBD2 (6 bases each). The CDR3 contains 18 residues. Trimming cost V 0 bases and J 2 bases, with 19 bases left between them. The germline CDR1 and CDR2 sequences are MNHEY and SMNVEV (reference sequence). The CDR3 protein is CASSLSWYPGASQETQYF. CDR3 coding DNA: TGTGCCAGCAGTTTATCGTGGTACCCGGGGGCCTCTCAAGAGACCCAGTACTTC.

This clonotype was observed at least ten times. V gene TRBV20-1 combines with J gene TRBJ2-7, with 10 bases lining up with TRBD2. Germline V gives CDR1 DFQATT, CDR2 SNEGSKA (reference sequence). The V segment lost 6 bases and the J segment 2 bases; nucleotides outside the gene matches: 4. The CDR3 sequence is 13 residues long. The CDR3 region is CSAVAGGTYEQYF. CDR3 DNA sequence: TGCAGTGCGGTAGCGGGGGGAACCTACGAGCAGTACTTC.

This clonotype was observed a handful of times. The genes are TRBV6-1 and TRBJ1-1; D possibly corresponds to TRBD1 (5 bases). The germline gives CDR1 MNHNS, CDR2 SASEGT. V dropped 8 bases and J dropped 2 bases, with 15 bases sitting between them. The CDR3 spans 14 residues. CDR3 residues: CASLGGAPNTEAFF. CDR3 sequence (DNA): TGTGCCAGCTTGGGAGGGGCACCCAACACTGAAGCTTTCTTT.

This clonotype has just one count. The V call is TRBV5-1, the J call TRBJ1-2; 12 bases agree with TRBD1. The CDR3 is 14 amino acids. Trimming took 4 bases from V and 8 from J; bases not matched to a gene: 6. Germline assignment: CDR1 SGHRS and CDR2 YFSETQ. CDR3 sequence (DNA): TGCGCCAGCAGCGCGGGACAGGGGGCTGACGGCTACACCTTC. Translation: CASSAGQGADGYTF.

This clonotype was seen many times. In DNA, the CDR3 is TGCGCCAGCAGATCCCCAGGGGGCCTCTACGAGCAGTACTTC. Encoded protein: CASRSPGGLYEQYF. The rearrangement uses TRBV5-1 and TRBJ2-7, with 8 bases that match TRBD1. CDR3 length: 14 residues. Germline trimming cut 5 bases from V and 3 bases from J; bases unmatched to any gene: 7. Germline CDR1 reads SGHRS; CDR2 reads YFSETQ.

This clonotype has at least ten counts. The V gene is TRBV6-1, the J gene TRBJ2-7; no clear D gene. The CDR3 runs 15 residues. Germline loops: CDR1 MNHNS, CDR2 SASEGT. V was cut by 1 base and J by 1 base, with 11 bases left in between. The CDR3 nucleotides read TGTGCCAGCAGTGAAGGGGTCTCCATATCCTACGAGCAGTACTTC. It codes for CASSEGVSISYEQYF.

In its sample, this clonotype was seen once. A read error may explain this, as a much larger clone is one base away. The rearrangement uses TRBV5-1 and TRBJ2-2; a possible D gene is TRBD1 (7 bases). This CDR3 contains 15 residues. The germline gives CDR1 SGHRS, CDR2 YFSETQ. The CDR3 nucleotides read TGCGCCAGCAGCCTCAGGGGGACTTTGGCCGGGGAGCTGTCTTTT. This encodes CASSLRGTLAGELSF.

This clonotype was picked up many times. The rearrangement uses TRBV10-1 and TRBJ2-1; 10 nucleotides align to TRBD2. CDR3 length: 16 amino acids. Per germline, CDR1 WNHNN and CDR2 SYGVQD (reference sequence). V shed 5 bases and J 6 bases; nucleotides not matched to a gene: 10. CDR3 DNA: TGCGCCAGCAGTCCGAGTCAACTAGCGGGGTTCAATGAGCAGTTCTTC. Its translation: CASSPSQLAGFNEQFF.

This clonotype appeared many times. The V gene is TRBV28, the J gene TRBJ1-6; D unresolved. Germline CDR1 and CDR2: MDHEN and SYDVKM. This CDR3 region has 12 residues. Trimming removed 9 bases at V and 7 bases at J, with 10 bases between. The CDR3 DNA reads as TGTGCCAGTTCGGGCCTAAATTCACCCCTCCACTTT. Translating it yields CASSGLNSPLHF.

This clonotype was recorded at least ten times. The CDR3 loop reads CSATAGFRGHGYTF. The DNA for the CDR3 is TGCAGTGCTACTGCGGGTTTTAGGGGGCATGGCTACACCTTC. The chain carries TRBV20-1 and TRBJ1-2; 7 bases line up with TRBD1. J was trimmed by 6 bases and V by 4 bases; bases with no gene match: 11. The CDR3 runs 14 residues. In germline, CDR1 is DFQATT, CDR2 SNEGSKA (reference sequence).

The sample holds many counts of this clonotype. V is TRBV7-3 and J is TRBJ2-1; 10 bases are shared with TRBD2. CDR1 is SGHTA and CDR2 is FQGTGA in the germline V gene. V gave up 2 bases and J gave up 4 bases; unmatched junction bases: 5. This CDR3 region has 16 residues. The CDR3 DNA is TGTGCCAGCAGCTTAGGGCCTAGCGGGGGATACAATGAGCAGTTCTTC. It encodes CASSLGPSGGYNEQFF.

J is TRBJ2-3 and V is TRBV7-9; the match to TRBD1 covers 7 bases. CDR1 and CDR2 from the germline V gene are SEHNR and FQNEAQ (reference sequence). V lost 5 bases, J lost 2 bases, and 7 bases stayed unmatched. The CDR3 runs 15 residues. The CDR3 DNA reads TGTGCCAGCAGCCCGCGGACAGGAAACACAGATACGCAGTATTTT. Translating it yields CASSPRTGNTDTQYF.

This clonotype occurred many times. This chain uses TRBV18 with TRBJ1-5; D is possibly TRBD1 (6 bases). Germline CDR1 KGHSH, CDR2 LQKENI. The V and J ends lost 3 bases and 5 bases respectively, with 8 bases between them. The CDR3 has 13 residues. The CDR3 DNA reads TGTGCCAGCTCACCCCAGGGGTATCAGCCCCAGCATTTT. Its translation: CASSPQGYQPQHF.